What follows are 9 T cell receptor beta chains derived from one specimen sequenced in a study of T cells in Graves' hyperthyroidism and ophthalmopathy. Regions amplified from RNA transcripts were the TCR beta CDR3 regions. First-round RT-PCR targeting the TCR CDR3 was performed with the HTBI primer set. TCRdb re-derived calls from the multiplex PCR reads in MiXCR, one entry per CDR3 protein. The sample contains a few hundred thousand distinct CDR3 sequences, more than 15% of which appear only once. Sequencing was done on a sample of blood. The receptor set was obtained from a woman under 30 with Graves' ophthalmopathy.

This clonotype was detected many times. This chain links TRBV6-1 with TRBJ2-7; 9 positions match TRBD1. The germline V gene encodes CDR1 MNHNS and CDR2 SASEGT. The CDR3 has 14 residues. The J segment lost 5 bases and the V segment lost 6 bases, leaving 8 bases of the junction unmatched. CDR3 amino acids: CASRPEGTGNEQYF. The DNA for the CDR3 is TGTGCCAGCAGGCCCGAAGGGACAGGGAACGAGCAGTACTTC.

This sequence joins TRBV30 and TRBJ2-1; maybe TRBD2 (5 bases). The DNA end lines up better with TRBJ2-7; the J call may be wrong. This CDR3 is 12 amino acids long. The germline CDR1 and CDR2 sequences are GTSNPN and SVGIG (reference sequence). This chain's CDR3 is CAWSPGRNEQYF. The CDR3 DNA is TGTGCCTGGAGCCCGGGAAGGAATGAGCAGTACTTC.

This clonotype was seen repeatedly, ten times or more. The chain couples TRBV7-8 to TRBJ2-1; D remains ambiguous. V lost 5 bases to trimming and J lost 7 bases, with 12 bases between them. The germline CDR1 and CDR2 sequences are SGHVS and FQNEAQ. CDR3 size: 13 residues. CDR3 region: CASSPPTLNEQFF. The CDR3 bases are TGTGCCAGCAGCCCACCGACGCTTAATGAGCAGTTCTTC.

In its sample, this clonotype was seen many times. The V gene is TRBV7-2, the J gene TRBJ2-5; 7 nucleotides line up with TRBD1. CDR1 and CDR2 from the germline V gene are SGHTA and FQGNSA. The CDR3 loop spans 15 amino acids. J lost 7 bases, V lost 6 bases, and 14 bases had no gene match. The CDR3 loop reads CASRSRQGILGTQYF. The CDR3 region has the DNA TGTGCCAGCAGATCTCGACAGGGAATTTTAGGGACCCAGTACTTC.

The table lists this clonotype with many counts. The V gene is TRBV18, the J gene TRBJ2-1, with TRBD2 identical over 10 bases. The trim removed 9 bases at V and 8 bases at J, leaving 7 bases unmatched. The CDR3 is 13 amino acids. Germline V lookup: CDR1 KGHSH, CDR2 LQKENI. Written as DNA, the CDR3 is TGTGCCAGACAGCGGGAGGGCCTCGATGAGCAGTTCTTC. It specifies CARQREGLDEQFF.

The gene calls are TRBV19 and TRBJ1-1; D call uncertain. Deletions cut 7 bases from V and 3 bases from J, with 9 bases between. Germline CDR1 reads LNHDA; CDR2 reads SQIVND (reference sequence). The CDR3 runs 12 residues. The CDR3 here is CASNRGYTEAFF. CDR3 nucleotide sequence: TGTGCCAGTAACAGAGGGTACACTGAAGCTTTCTTT.

Concerning this clonotype itself: A single base separates this from a much larger clone, so it may be a read error. The chain couples TRBV6-1 to TRBJ2-5; 9 nucleotides match TRBD2. This CDR3 region has 15 residues. Trimming at V came to 4 bases and at J to 5 bases, leaving 8 bases not matched to a gene. CDR1 is MNHNS, CDR2 SASEGT, per germline. The CDR3 loop reads CASSGYAGGSETQYF. CDR3 coding DNA: TGTGCCAGCAGTGGATATGCGGGGGGGAGTGAGACCCAGTACTTC.

The rearrangement uses TRBV15 and TRBJ2-2; D gene ambiguous. Germline V lookup: CDR1 LNHNV, CDR2 YYDKDF (reference sequence). The CDR3 length is 16 residues. With 0 bases removed from V and 1 base from J, the gap between germline ends came to 9 bases. CDR3 in amino acids: CATSREERLNTGELFF. Here the CDR3 DNA reads TGTGCCACCAGCAGAGAGGAGAGGTTGAACACCGGGGAGCTGTTTTTT.

CDR3 in amino acids: CSVGRDSTPYEQYF. Written as DNA, the CDR3 is TGCAGCGTTGGCCGGGACAGCACTCCCTACGAGCAGTACTTC. The chain employs TRBV29-1 and TRBJ2-7; 7 nucleotides line up with TRBD1. CDR3 length: 14 residues. Germline CDR1 is SQVTM and CDR2 is ANQGSEA. The V gene end was trimmed by 4 bases and the J gene end by 2 bases; junction bases not matched to a gene: 8.